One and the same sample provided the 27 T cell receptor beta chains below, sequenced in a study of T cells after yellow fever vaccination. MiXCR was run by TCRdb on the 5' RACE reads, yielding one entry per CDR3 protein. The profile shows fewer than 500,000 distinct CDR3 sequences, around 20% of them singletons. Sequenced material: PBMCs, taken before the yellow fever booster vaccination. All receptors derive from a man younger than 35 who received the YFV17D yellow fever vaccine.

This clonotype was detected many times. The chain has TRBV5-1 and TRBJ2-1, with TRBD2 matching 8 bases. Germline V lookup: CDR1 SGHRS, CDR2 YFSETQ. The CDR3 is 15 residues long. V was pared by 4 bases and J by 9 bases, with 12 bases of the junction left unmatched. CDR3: CASSRSLSGEGEQFF. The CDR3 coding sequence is TGCGCCAGCAGCCGGTCGCTTAGCGGGGAAGGTGAGCAGTTCTTC.

The CDR3: CASSQDIVGFGTGELFF. CDR3 nucleotides: TGCGCCAGCAGCCAAGATATTGTGGGATTCGGCACCGGGGAGCTGTTTTTT. This chain links TRBV4-3 with TRBJ2-2; no firm D call. V was trimmed by 0 bases and J by 4 bases, leaving 15 bases between them. The CDR3 totals 17 residues. Germline V lookup: CDR1 LGHNA, CDR2 YSLEER.

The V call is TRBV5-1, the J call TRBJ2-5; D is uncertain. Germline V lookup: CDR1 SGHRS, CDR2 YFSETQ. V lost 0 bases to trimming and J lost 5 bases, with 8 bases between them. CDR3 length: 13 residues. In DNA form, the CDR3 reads TGCGCCAGCAGCTTGGCCAAAGAGGAGACCCAGTACTTC. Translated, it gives CASSLAKEETQYF. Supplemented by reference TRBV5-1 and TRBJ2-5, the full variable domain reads KAGVTQTPRYLIKTRGQQVTLSCSPISGHRSVSWYQQTPGQGLQFLFEYFSETQRNKGNFPGRFSGRQFSNSRSEMNVSTLELGDSALYLCASSLAKEETQYFGPGTRLLVL.

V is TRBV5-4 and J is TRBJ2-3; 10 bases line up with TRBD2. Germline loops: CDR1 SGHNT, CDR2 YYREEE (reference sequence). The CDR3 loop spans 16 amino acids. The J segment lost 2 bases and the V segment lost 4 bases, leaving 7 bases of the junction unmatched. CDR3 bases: TGTGCCAGCAGCCCAGCGGGGGGGGGCTACACAGATACGCAGTATTTT. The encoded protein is CASSPAGGGYTDTQYF.

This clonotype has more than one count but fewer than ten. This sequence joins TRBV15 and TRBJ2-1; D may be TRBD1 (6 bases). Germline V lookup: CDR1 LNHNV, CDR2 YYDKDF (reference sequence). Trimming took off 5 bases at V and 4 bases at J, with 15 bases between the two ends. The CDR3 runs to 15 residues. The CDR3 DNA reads TGTGCCACCAGCTCCATACAGGGTCCGTACAATGAGCAGTTCTTC. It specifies CATSSIQGPYNEQFF.

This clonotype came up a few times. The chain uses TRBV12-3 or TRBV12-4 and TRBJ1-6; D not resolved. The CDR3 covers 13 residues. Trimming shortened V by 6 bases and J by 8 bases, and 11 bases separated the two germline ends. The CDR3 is CASRQDRYSPLHF. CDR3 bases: TGTGCCAGCAGGCAGGACCGCTATTCACCCCTCCACTTT.

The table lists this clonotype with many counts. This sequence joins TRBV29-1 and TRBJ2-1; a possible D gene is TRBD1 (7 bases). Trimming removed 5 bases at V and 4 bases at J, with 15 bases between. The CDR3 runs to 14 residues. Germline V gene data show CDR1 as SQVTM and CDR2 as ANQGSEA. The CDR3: CSVRARGEYNEQFF. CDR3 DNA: TGCAGCGTTAGGGCCAGGGGGGAATACAATGAGCAGTTCTTC.

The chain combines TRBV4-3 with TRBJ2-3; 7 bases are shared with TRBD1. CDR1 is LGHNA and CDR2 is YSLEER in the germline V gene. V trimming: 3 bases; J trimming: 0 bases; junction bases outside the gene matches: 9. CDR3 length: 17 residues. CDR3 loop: CASSHPTGVGSTDTQYF. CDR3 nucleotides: TGCGCCAGCAGCCACCCCACAGGGGTTGGTAGCACAGATACGCAGTATTTT.

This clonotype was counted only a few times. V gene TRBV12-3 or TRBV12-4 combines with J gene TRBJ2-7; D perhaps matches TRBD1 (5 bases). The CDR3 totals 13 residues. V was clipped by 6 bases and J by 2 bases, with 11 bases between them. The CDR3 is CASRSAGTYEQYF. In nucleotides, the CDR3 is TGTGCCAGCAGGTCGGCAGGGACCTACGAGCAGTACTTC.

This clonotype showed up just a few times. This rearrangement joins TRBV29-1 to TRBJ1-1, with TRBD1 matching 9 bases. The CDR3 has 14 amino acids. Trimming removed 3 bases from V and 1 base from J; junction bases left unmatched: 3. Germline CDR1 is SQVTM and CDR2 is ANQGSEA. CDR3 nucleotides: TGCAGCGTTGAGACGGGACAGGGGAACACTGAAGCTTTCTTT. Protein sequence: CSVETGQGNTEAFF.

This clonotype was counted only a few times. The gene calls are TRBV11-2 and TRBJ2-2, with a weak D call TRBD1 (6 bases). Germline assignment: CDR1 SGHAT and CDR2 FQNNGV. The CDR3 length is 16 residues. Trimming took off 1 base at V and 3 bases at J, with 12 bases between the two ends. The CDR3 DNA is TGTGCCAGCAGCTTAGGCAGGGGATACTACACCGGGGAGCTGTTTTTT. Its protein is CASSLGRGYYTGELFF.

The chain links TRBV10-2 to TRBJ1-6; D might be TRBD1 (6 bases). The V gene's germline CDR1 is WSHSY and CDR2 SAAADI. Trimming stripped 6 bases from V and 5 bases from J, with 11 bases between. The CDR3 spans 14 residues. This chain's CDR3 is CASRGGQNNSPLHF. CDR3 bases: TGCGCCAGCAGGGGGGGACAAAATAATTCACCCCTCCACTTT.

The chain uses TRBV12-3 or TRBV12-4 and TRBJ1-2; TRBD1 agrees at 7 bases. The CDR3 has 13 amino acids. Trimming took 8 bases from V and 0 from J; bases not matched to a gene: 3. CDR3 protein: CASGDSSNYGYTF. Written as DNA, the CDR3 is TGTGCCAGCGGGGACAGTTCTAACTATGGCTACACCTTC.

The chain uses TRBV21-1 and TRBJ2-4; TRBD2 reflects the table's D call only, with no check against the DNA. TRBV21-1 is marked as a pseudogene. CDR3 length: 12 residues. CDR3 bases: TGTGCCAGCAGCAAAGAGTCCGGCGGCCAGTACTTC. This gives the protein CASSKESGGQYF.

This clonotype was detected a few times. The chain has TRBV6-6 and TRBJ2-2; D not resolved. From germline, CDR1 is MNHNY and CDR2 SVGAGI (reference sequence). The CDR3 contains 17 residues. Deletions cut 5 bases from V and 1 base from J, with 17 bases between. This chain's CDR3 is CASSGRRDTWNTGELFF. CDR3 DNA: TGTGCCAGCAGTGGCCGTCGAGACACGTGGAACACCGGGGAGCTGTTTTTT.

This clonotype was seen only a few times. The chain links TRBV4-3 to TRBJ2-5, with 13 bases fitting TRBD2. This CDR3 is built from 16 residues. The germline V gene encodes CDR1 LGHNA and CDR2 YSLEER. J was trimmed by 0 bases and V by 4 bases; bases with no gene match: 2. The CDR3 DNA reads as TGCGCCAGCAGCCCGACTAGCGGGGGGTACCAAGAGACCCAGTACTTC. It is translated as CASSPTSGGYQETQYF.

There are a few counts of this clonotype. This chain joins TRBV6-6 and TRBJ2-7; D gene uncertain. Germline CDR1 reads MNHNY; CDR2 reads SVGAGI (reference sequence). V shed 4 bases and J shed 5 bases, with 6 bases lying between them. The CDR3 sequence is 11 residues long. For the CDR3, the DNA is TGTGCCAGCAGTTGGGTGGACGAGCAGTACTTC. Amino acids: CASSWVDEQYF.

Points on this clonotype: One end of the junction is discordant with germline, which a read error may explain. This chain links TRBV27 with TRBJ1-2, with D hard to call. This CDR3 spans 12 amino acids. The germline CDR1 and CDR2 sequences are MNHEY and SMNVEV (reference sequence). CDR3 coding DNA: TGTGCCAGCAGTTCGAATAACTTTGGCTACACCTTC. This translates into CASSSNNFGYTF.

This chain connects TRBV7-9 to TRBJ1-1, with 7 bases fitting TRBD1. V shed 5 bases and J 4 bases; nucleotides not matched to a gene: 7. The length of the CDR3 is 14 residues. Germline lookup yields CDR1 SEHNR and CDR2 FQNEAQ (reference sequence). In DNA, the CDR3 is TGTGCCAGCAGCCCTGTTGCAGGGGGCACTGAAGCTTTCTTT. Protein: CASSPVAGGTEAFF. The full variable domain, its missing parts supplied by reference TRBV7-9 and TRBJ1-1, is DTGVSQNPRHKITKRGQNVTFRCDPISEHNRLYWYRQTLGQGPEFLTYFQNEAQLEKSRLLSDRFSAERPKGSFSTLEIQRTEQGDSAMYLCASSPVAGGTEAFFGQGTRLTVV.

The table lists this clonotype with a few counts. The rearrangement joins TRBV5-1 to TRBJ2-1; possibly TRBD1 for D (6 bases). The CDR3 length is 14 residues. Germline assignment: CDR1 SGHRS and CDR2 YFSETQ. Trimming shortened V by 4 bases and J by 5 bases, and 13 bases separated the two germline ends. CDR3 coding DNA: TGCGCCAGCAGCCTAGCAGGGGACCACAATGAGCAGTTCTTC. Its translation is CASSLAGDHNEQFF.

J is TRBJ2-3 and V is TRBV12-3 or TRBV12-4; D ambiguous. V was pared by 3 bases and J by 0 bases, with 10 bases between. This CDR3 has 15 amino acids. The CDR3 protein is CASSFPQSSTDTQYF. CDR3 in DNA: TGTGCCAGCAGTTTCCCTCAATCTAGCACAGATACGCAGTATTTT.

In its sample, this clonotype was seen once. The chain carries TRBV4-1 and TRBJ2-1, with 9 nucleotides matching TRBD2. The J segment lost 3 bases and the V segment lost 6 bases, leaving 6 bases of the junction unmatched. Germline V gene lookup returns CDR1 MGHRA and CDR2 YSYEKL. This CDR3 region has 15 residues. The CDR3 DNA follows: TGCGCCAGCAGGAGCGCGGGGGGGTTCTACAATGAGCAGTTCTTC. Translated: CASRSAGGFYNEQFF.

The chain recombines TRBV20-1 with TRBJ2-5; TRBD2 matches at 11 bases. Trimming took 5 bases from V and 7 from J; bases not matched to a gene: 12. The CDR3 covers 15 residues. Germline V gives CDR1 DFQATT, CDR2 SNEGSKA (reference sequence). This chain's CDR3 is CSADGWGTSGGTQYF. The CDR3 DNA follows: TGCAGTGCTGACGGGTGGGGAACTAGCGGGGGGACCCAGTACTTC.

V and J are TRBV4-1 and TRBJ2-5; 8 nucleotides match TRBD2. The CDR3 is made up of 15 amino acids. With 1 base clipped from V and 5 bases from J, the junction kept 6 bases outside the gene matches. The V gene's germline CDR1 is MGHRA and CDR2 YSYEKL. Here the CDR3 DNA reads TGCGCCAGCAGCCAAGGGGCGGGGGGCCACGAGACCCAGTACTTC. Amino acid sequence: CASSQGAGGHETQYF.

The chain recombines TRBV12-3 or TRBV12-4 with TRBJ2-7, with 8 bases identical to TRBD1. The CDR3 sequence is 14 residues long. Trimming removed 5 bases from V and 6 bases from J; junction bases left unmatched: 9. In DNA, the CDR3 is TGTGCCAGCAGTACGCGACAGGGGTTCTTCGAGCAGTACTTC. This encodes CASSTRQGFFEQYF.

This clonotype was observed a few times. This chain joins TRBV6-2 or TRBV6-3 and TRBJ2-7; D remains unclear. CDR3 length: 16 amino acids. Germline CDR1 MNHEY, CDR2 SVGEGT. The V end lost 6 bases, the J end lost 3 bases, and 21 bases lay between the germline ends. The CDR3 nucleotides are TGTGCCAGCAGCTACGGACCCCACCGAGATAACTACGAGCAGTACTTC. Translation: CASSYGPHRDNYEQYF.

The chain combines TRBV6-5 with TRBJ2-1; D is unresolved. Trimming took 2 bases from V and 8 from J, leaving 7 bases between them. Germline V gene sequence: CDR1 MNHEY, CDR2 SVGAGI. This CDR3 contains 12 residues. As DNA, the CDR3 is TGTGCCAGCAGTTACGGCTGGGATGAGCAGTTCTTC. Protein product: CASSYGWDEQFF.